This TCR beta chain was observed in a study of T cell responses to AZD1222 COVID-19 vaccine (dated by TCRdb to about 2021). Broadly, across the study: AZD1222 recipients whose second dose came at about 4 weeks and those whose second dose came at about 12 weeks were combined into one group, since spike-specific TCR depth and breadth did not differ between the two schedules. A total of over 230 trial participants underwent TCR sequencing, of whom around 210 had received two doses of AZD1222 and some 25 had received two doses of the MenACWY control vaccine. Trial participants were enrolled by age into subgroups of 18-55, 56-69 and 70-plus years, and around 150, 28 and 57 TCR-sequenced participants, respectively, were included in these subgroups. Findings and caveats that apply to the study as a whole: Nearly half of unique spike-specific TCRs reportedly recognized epitopes outside regions mutated in the B.1.351 and B.1.1.7 variants. Because no day 14 peak-response samples were available, repertoires were characterized only after the peak T cell response. CD4 TCRs associated with the vaccine covered the entire spike protein, and the dominant responses were in regions 160-218 and 743-854. In the small 56-69-year group, the increase in depth fell short of significance, most likely because of low power. Conclusions about previously exposed vaccinees are limited because only a handful of AZD1222 recipients were SARS-CoV-2 seropositive at baseline. Participants were mostly white British, with more females than males. The authors suggested clonal diversity may have been underestimated. After two AZD1222 doses, spike-specific TCR breadth and depth were significantly higher than at day 0 and than in MenACWY recipients.

The CDR3 regions of human TCRbeta chains were subjected to immunosequencing. On the study's bioinformatics: TCRs in the repertoires were compared against a reference library of SARS-CoV-2-specific TCRs that had been generated with the MIRA antigen-specificity platform. Breadth was defined as the fraction of unique TCRs that were SARS-CoV-2-associated, and depth was defined as the fraction of total T cells that were SARS-CoV-2-associated. Using the MIRA data, every spike-specific TCR was mapped to the spike region that the TCR reacted to and assigned to either a CD4 or a CD8 class. Log10-transformed breadth and depth values were compared by one-way ANOVA with Sidak's multiple comparisons tests. The table comes from immuneACCESS by way of TCRdb, which keeps in-frame sequences with V and J called. Part of the clones is missing from these tables; in studies checked, under half for an unresolved V gene and the rest for unknown reasons. Clone size and V and J calls were adopted from that table, with D and trimming inferred from the DNA. The sample table holds about 150,000 clones, of which more than 85% were seen once. The ten biggest clones cover more than 1.2% of the sample.

From cysteine to phenylalanine, the CDR3 is 13 amino acids long. CDR3 DNA only is kept here, 39 bases in frame from base 1. In the case of this clone: The target of this receptor is not known. No much larger clonotype is one base removed from it; base qualities were not supplied.

The sample's time point label, decoded: baseline before first vaccination. Vaccinee samples came from UK trials COV001 and COV002, including a single-blind randomized controlled phase 2/3 trial of AZD1222 (ChAdOx1 nCoV-19) in healthy adults. For TCRbeta chain sequencing, PBMC samples were collected from trial participants at day 0 and at day 28 after the second dose. The TCR was taken from an adult in good health. The sequencing here drew on peripheral blood, taken on day 0 of AZD1222 vaccination. The V and J genes are TRBV21-1 and TRBJ1-4; the D call TRBD1 from the table was never checked on the DNA. TRBV21-1 is assigned pseudogene status. The CDR3 region has the sequence CARQGRQREKLFF. The nucleotide sequence is TGTGCCAGACAGGGACGGCAACGAGAAAAACTGTTTTTT.